The rows below give T cell receptor beta chains drawn from one sample of a study of blood T cells in healthy people across ages. TCRdb analysed the 5' RACE reads with MiXCR anew, one entry per CDR3 protein. The table lists around 800,000 distinct CDR3 sequences, roughly 44% of them singletons. The sample taken for sequencing was blood. These receptors were obtained from a man aged 55 to 69 in good health. CDR3s include the opening cysteine and the closing phenylalanine or tryptophan. The D gene is left open where the match is weak. For some rows the clone size is stated as once, few or many, or as a class when expanded; others skip it.

DNA | CDR3 | J | D | V | length | size
TGTGCCTGGAGTGTACGAGGAGGGGCGGAGACCCAGTACTTC | CAWSVRGGAETQYF | TRBJ2-5 | NA | TRBV30 | 14 | NA
TGTGCCAGTAGTTTACCCCAGGGTAACAATCAGCCCCAGCATTTT | CASSLPQGNNQPQHF | TRBJ1-5 | NA | TRBV19 | 15 | NA
TGTGCCAGCAGCTTTGTCACGGAGGGCACAGATACGCAGTATTTT | CASSFVTEGTDTQYF | TRBJ2-3 | NA | TRBV5-6 | 15 | NA
TGTGCCAGCAGCGAGGGACAGAGGGCAGATACGCAGTATTTT | CASSEGQRADTQYF | TRBJ2-3 | TRBD1 | TRBV7-3 | 14 | few
TGCGCGTCGGACAGTGGAAACACCATATATTTT | CASDSGNTIYF | TRBJ1-3 | NA | TRBV29-1 | 11 | NA
TGTGCCATCAGGGGACACCTCGACACAGATACGCAGTATTTT | CAIRGHLDTDTQYF | TRBJ2-3 | NA | TRBV10-3 | 14 | NA
TGCAGTGCTAGAGTCGGGCCAGTTAGCAATCAGCCCCAGCATTTT | CSARVGPVSNQPQHF | TRBJ1-5 | NA | TRBV20-1 | 15 | NA
TGCGCCAGCAGCCCCCGGACAGGGGAACTAAGGGCCTACGAGCAGTACTTC | CASSPRTGELRAYEQYF | TRBJ2-7 | TRBD1 | TRBV4-3 | 17 | few
TGTGCCAGCGGGGCCGAGGGATACTACTACGAGCAGTACTTC | CASGAEGYYYEQYF | TRBJ2-7 | NA | TRBV28 | 14 | few
TGTGCCAGCAGCCAAGAGAGGCAGGGGCGGAACTATGGCTACACCTTC | CASSQERQGRNYGYTF | TRBJ1-2 | NA | TRBV4-2 | 16 | NA
TGTGCCAGCAGTTTAGGCGGGGTTTCCTACAATGAGCAGTTCTTC | CASSLGGVSYNEQFF | TRBJ2-1 | NA | TRBV28 | 15 | NA
TGCGCCAGCAGCCAAGGGGCGCGGGGGGGTTGGAGTCAGCCCCAGCATTTT | CASSQGARGGWSQPQHF | TRBJ1-5 | NA | TRBV4-3 | 17 | NA
TGTGCCAGCAGCCCCCGGGATAGGGAAGATACGCAGTATTTT | CASSPRDREDTQYF | TRBJ2-3 | NA | TRBV7-9 | 14 | NA
TGTGCCAGCAGCTTGAATATGGCGGAGACCCAGTACTTC | CASSLNMAETQYF | TRBJ2-5 | NA | TRBV7-2 | 13 | few
TGTGCCAGCAGTTTAGGGACAGATTATAGCAATCAGCCCCAGCATTTT | CASSLGTDYSNQPQHF | TRBJ1-5 | TRBD1 | TRBV27 | 16 | few
TGCAGTGCTATAGACCACACTTGGACAGAAGCTTTCTTT | CSAIDHTWTEAFF | TRBJ1-1 | NA | TRBV20-1 | 13 | NA
TGTGCCAGCAGCCGGGGCGGGAGTATCGGGGGCTACACCTTC | CASSRGGSIGGYTF | TRBJ1-2 | NA | TRBV3-1 | 14 | NA
TGCAGTGCTAGAGGGCCTCCGGCTGCCTACGAGCAGTACTTC | CSARGPPAAYEQYF | TRBJ2-7 | NA | TRBV20-1 | 14 | few
TGTGCCACCAGCAGGGCGGAAGACGAGTACAATGAGCAGTTCTTC | CATSRAEDEYNEQFF | TRBJ2-1 | NA | TRBV15 | 15 | many
TGTGCCAGCAGCCCCAGGGGACAGAACGACTATGGCTACACCTTC | CASSPRGQNDYGYTF | TRBJ1-2 | TRBD1 | TRBV7-2 | 15 | NA
TGTGCCAGCAGTGAAAGGATGGACTCCTACGAGCAGTTCTTC | CASSERMDSYEQFF | TRBJ2-1 | NA | TRBV6-1 | 14 | NA
TGTGCCAGCAGTCGGGTCCTCTCTGGGGCCAACGTCCTGACTTTC | CASSRVLSGANVLTF | TRBJ2-6 | NA | TRBV7-9 | 15 | few
TGTGCCAGTAGTATAAAAGGGTTGGGAAATCAGCCCCAGCATTTT | CASSIKGLGNQPQHF | TRBJ1-5 | NA | TRBV19 | 15 | NA
TGCAGTGCTAGAGATCCAGTAGCGGGGGCCTACGAGCAGTACTTC | CSARDPVAGAYEQYF | TRBJ2-7 | TRBD2 | TRBV20-1 | 15 | NA
TGTGCCAGCAGACATGGAAGGGGTGGTTTTGAGCAGTTCTTC | CASRHGRGGFEQFF | TRBJ2-1 | NA | TRBV7-2 | 14 | NA
TGCGCCAGCAGCCAACTGAATACGGTGAACTATGGCTACACCTTC | CASSQLNTVNYGYTF | TRBJ1-2 | NA | TRBV5-1 | 15 | NA
TGCAGTGCTAGCGGACTAGCGGGGCGTTCTGGTGGGACCCAGTACTTC | CSASGLAGRSGGTQYF | TRBJ2-5 | TRBD2 | TRBV20-1 | 16 | few
TGTGCCAGCAGTTACTCGACCCCCAAAATCGGACTAGCGGGACAAGAGACCCAGTACTTC | CASSYSTPKIGLAGQETQYF | TRBJ2-5 | TRBD2 | TRBV6-2/TRBV6-3 | 20 | many
TGTGCCAGCAGCTACGGCGCGGGCTTAACCCCCTACGAGCAGTACTTC | CASSYGAGLTPYEQYF | TRBJ2-7 | NA | TRBV7-2 | 16 | NA
TGTGCCAGCAGCCCGACGGGACAGATGAACTATGGCTACACCTTC | CASSPTGQMNYGYTF | TRBJ1-2 | TRBD1 | TRBV16 | 15 | NA
TGTGCCAGCAGCCAACTTCTACAGGGTCCAGATACGCAGTATTTT | CASSQLLQGPDTQYF | TRBJ2-3 | NA | TRBV5-6 | 15 | NA
TGTGCCAGCAGGAGGGACTTGGGGCCAGATACGCAGTATTTT | CASRRDLGPDTQYF | TRBJ2-3 | NA | TRBV6-2/TRBV6-3 | 14 | NA
TGTGCCAGCAGCCCCGACGGATCCTACAATGAGCAGTTCTTC | CASSPDGSYNEQFF | TRBJ2-1 | NA | TRBV7-9 | 14 | few
TGTGCCAGCCAGGGGTTCAAAGAGACCCAGTACTTC | CASQGFKETQYF | TRBJ2-5 | NA | TRBV2 | 12 | NA
TGTGCCAGCAGTACCGGTGGACAGGGTTACGAGCAGTACTTC | CASSTGGQGYEQYF | TRBJ2-7 | TRBD1 | TRBV6-6 | 14 | many
TGCAGCGTGGCCGCTAGCGGGGGGGCAGATACGCAGTATTTT | CSVAASGGADTQYF | TRBJ2-3 | TRBD2 | TRBV29-1 | 14 | once
TGTGCCAGCAGTTACTCGCCGCTCTCTGGGGCCAACGTCCTGACTTTC | CASSYSPLSGANVLTF | TRBJ2-6 | NA | TRBV6-5 | 16 | few
TGCAGTGCTAGACCCGCCGGGACTAGGCTCGAGGGGACCCAGTACTTC | CSARPAGTRLEGTQYF | TRBJ2-5 | TRBD2 | TRBV20-1 | 16 | NA
TGTGCCAGCAGTTACAGGGGTAACTACGAGCAGTACTTC | CASSYRGNYEQYF | TRBJ2-7 | NA | TRBV6-2/TRBV6-3 | 13 | many
TGTGCCAGCCGACAGTCGTCGGCCAATGAGCAGTTCTTC | CASRQSSANEQFF | TRBJ2-1 | NA | TRBV25-1 | 13 | NA
TGCAGTGCTAGTCGCCAGAACACTGAAGCTTTCTTT | CSASRQNTEAFF | TRBJ1-1 | NA | TRBV20-1 | 12 | few
TGCAGCGTTGCCGTCGCGGGGGAGACCCAGTACTTC | CSVAVAGETQYF | TRBJ2-5 | NA | TRBV29-1 | 12 | few
TGTGCCAGCAGCTTAGTATCTGGACTAGCGGGAGCTTTGGCCAAAAACATTCAGTACTTC | CASSLVSGLAGALAKNIQYF | TRBJ2-4 | TRBD2 | TRBV7-2 | 20 | NA
TGTGCCAGCAGCTTCGCGAACACCGGGGAGCTGTTTTTT | CASSFANTGELFF | TRBJ2-2 | NA | TRBV7-6 | 13 | NA
TGTGCCAGCAGCAGAGCCGGGACAGAGTACAATGAGCAGTTCTTC | CASSRAGTEYNEQFF | TRBJ2-1 | TRBD1 | TRBV12-3/TRBV12-4 | 15 | few
TGTGCCAGCAACCGGGACAGGAGCCCCTACGAGCAGTACTTC | CASNRDRSPYEQYF | TRBJ2-7 | TRBD1 | TRBV7-2 | 14 | once
TGTGCCAGCAGTCCCGGCGTAGCCAGGGGATCACCCCTCCACTTT | CASSPGVARGSPLHF | TRBJ1-6 | NA | TRBV27 | 15 | NA
TGTGCCAGCAGTTACTCTCAGGGTCTTTTCTATGGCTACACCTTC | CASSYSQGLFYGYTF | TRBJ1-2 | NA | TRBV6-5 | 15 | few